Listed below are T cell receptor beta chains from one sample, sequenced in a study of technical replicates of blood from a few donors. The repertoire was sequenced with immunoSEQ multiplex PCR; TCRdb's copy has only in-frame clones and lacks some. The profile shows approximately 82,000 clones, around 90% of them singletons. The source material was T cells isolated from PBMCs. Receptors originate from a human donor in good health. Each CDR3 is given with its conserved first and last residue. The D gene is left open where the match is weak. The size entry is marked missing in some rows and otherwise reads once, few, many or a size class.

TRBD1	NA	TRBV4-1	TRBJ1-3	CASSKLDRGDEFSGNTIYF	TGCGCCAGCAGCAAACTCGACAGGGGCGACGAATTCTCTGGAAACACCATATATTTT
TRBD2	once	TRBV6-6	TRBJ2-3	CASIGLAGGQDTQYF	TGTGCCAGCATTGGGCTAGCGGGAGGGCAAGATACGCAGTATTTT
NA	NA	TRBV7-2	TRBJ2-4	CASSFQGGNIQYF	TGTGCCAGCAGCTTTCAAGGGGGAAACATTCAGTACTTC
NA	NA	TRBV18	TRBJ2-7	CASSPPDKSYEQYF	TGTGCCAGCTCACCACCGGACAAATCCTACGAGCAGTACTTC
NA	NA	TRBV19	TRBJ1-1	CASSSQGFSEAFF	TGTGCCAGTAGTTCTCAGGGTTTTTCTGAAGCTTTCTTT
NA	NA	TRBV10-3	TRBJ1-1	CAISETGMNTEAFF	TGTGCCATCAGTGAGACGGGGATGAACACTGAAGCTTTCTTT
NA	NA	TRBV7-6	TRBJ1-1	CASSLGGEAFF	TGTGCCAGCAGCTTGGGGGGTGAAGCTTTCTTT
TRBD1	NA	TRBV11-2	TRBJ2-1	CASSSRSGTGARKEQFF	TGTGCCAGCAGCTCCCGCTCCGGGACAGGGGCCCGTAAGGAGCAGTTCTTC
NA	NA	TRBV25-1	TRBJ2-1	CASNSPGYNEQFF	TGTGCCAGCAACTCCCCGGGGTACAATGAGCAGTTCTTC
TRBD1	NA	TRBV6-5	TRBJ2-2	CASSRDRVGELFF	TGTGCCAGCAGTCGGGACAGGGTGGGGGAGCTGTTTTTT
NA	NA	TRBV6-4	TRBJ1-1	CASSDSIAQGTEAFF	TGTGCCAGCAGTGACTCGATCGCCCAGGGAACTGAAGCTTTCTTT
NA	NA	TRBV10-2	TRBJ2-5	CASSDGRRQETQYF	TGCGCCAGCAGTGACGGCAGGCGTCAAGAGACCCAGTACTTC
TRBD2	NA	TRBV4-2	TRBJ2-7	CASSPGGQGRSYEQYF	TGTGCCAGCAGCCCGGGGGGGCAGGGCCGCTCCTACGAGCAGTACTTC
NA	NA	TRBV7-2	TRBJ2-7	CASSLRGRGSSYEQYF	TGTGCCAGCAGCTTAAGGGGCAGGGGAAGCTCCTACGAGCAGTACTTC
TRBD1	NA	TRBV12-5	TRBJ2-7	CASGLFGQDAEQYF	TGTGCTAGTGGTTTGTTCGGACAGGACGCTGAGCAGTACTTC
TRBD1	once	TRBV6-1	TRBJ2-1	CASSERRITGVNEQFF	TGTGCCAGCAGTGAAAGGCGTATTACAGGGGTCAATGAGCAGTTCTTC
NA	NA	TRBV19	TRBJ1-4	CATRRTIYEKLFF	TGTGCCACAAGAAGGACAATATACGAAAAACTGTTTTTT
NA	NA	TRBV10-3	TRBJ2-1	CAISNPGVGNEQFF	TGTGCCATCAGTAACCCAGGGGTGGGCAATGAGCAGTTCTTC
TRBD1	NA	TRBV27	TRBJ1-6	CASSLTWDRANSPLHF	TGTGCCAGCAGTTTAACGTGGGACAGAGCCAATTCACCCCTCCACTTT
TRBD1	NA	TRBV5-1	TRBJ2-7	CASSLVLLLAGQGAEEQYF	TGCGCCAGCAGCTTGGTTTTGTTGTTGGCGGGACAGGGGGCGGAGGAGCAGTACTTC
TRBD2	once	TRBV29-1	TRBJ2-5	CTYRPGAGEAETQYF	TGCACTTACCGACCCGGGGCGGGAGAAGCAGAGACCCAGTACTTC
NA	NA	TRBV7-9	TRBJ1-1	CASSSAGEAFF	TGTGCCAGCAGCAGTGCAGGTGAAGCTTTCTTT
NA	NA	TRBV6-6	TRBJ1-4	CASSPLARIGLFF	TGTGCCAGCAGCCCGCTGGCCCGGATCGGGCTGTTTTTT
NA	few	TRBV6-1	TRBJ1-4	CASSAVAELFF	TGTGCCAGCAGTGCTGTGGCTGAACTGTTTTTT
NA	NA	TRBV27	TRBJ2-1	CASSLRGGVLAYNEQFF	TGTGCCAGCAGTTTAAGGGGGGGAGTGTTGGCCTACAATGAGCAGTTCTTC
NA	NA	TRBV14	TRBJ2-3	CASSRSGLRSTDTQYF	TGTGCCAGCAGCCGAAGCGGACTAAGGAGCACAGATACGCAGTATTTT
NA	once	TRBV18	TRBJ1-2	CASSPGAVNYGYTF	TGTGCCAGCTCACCAGGGGCGGTGAACTATGGCTACACCTTC
NA	NA	TRBV10-2	TRBJ1-3	CASRLRGTGNTIYF	TGCGCCAGCAGACTTAGGGGTACTGGAAACACCATATATTTT
NA	NA	TRBV18	TRBJ1-4	CASSPPTGGTTNEKLFF	TGTGCCAGCTCACCTCCGACCGGGGGAACAACTAATGAAAAACTGTTTTTT
NA	NA	TRBV7-8	TRBJ1-5	CASSRARVQGNNQPQHF	TGTGCCAGCAGCCGCGCTCGCGTCCAGGGGAACAATCAGCCCCAGCATTTT
NA	few	TRBV28	TRBJ1-1	CASEQGGDGTEAFF	TGTGCCAGCGAACAGGGAGGGGACGGTACTGAAGCTTTCTTT
TRBD1	NA	TRBV28	TRBJ2-7	CASYSAQGVHEQYF	TGTGCCAGCTACTCGGCGCAGGGGGTCCACGAGCAGTACTTC
NA	few	TRBV10-3	TRBJ1-2	CAISDPGGGSYGYTF	TGTGCCATCAGTGATCCCGGAGGCGGGTCCTATGGCTACACCTTC
TRBD2	NA	TRBV6-5	TRBJ2-1	CASSHPSGGVDEQFF	TGTGCCAGCAGTCATCCTAGCGGGGGGGTGGATGAGCAGTTCTTC
TRBD2	NA	TRBV2	TRBJ2-3	CASSSAHNGLAGRSTDTQYF	TGTGCCAGCAGTTCCGCCCACAATGGACTAGCGGGACGAAGCACAGATACGCAGTATTTT
TRBD1	NA	TRBV19	TRBJ1-3	CASSIGQAGNTIYF	TGTGCCAGTAGTATCGGACAGGCTGGAAACACCATATATTTT
TRBD1	few	TRBV29-1	TRBJ2-7	CSVRTGTGGNEQYF	TGCAGCGTCAGAACCGGGACAGGGGGGAACGAGCAGTACTTC
NA	NA	TRBV14	TRBJ1-2	CASSQAGKANYGYTF	TGTGCCAGCAGCCAAGCAGGCAAAGCTAACTATGGCTACACCTTC
NA	NA	TRBV6-1	TRBJ1-5	CASSEATPGTNQPQHF	TGTGCCAGCAGTGAAGCGACACCCGGTACTAATCAGCCCCAGCATTTT
NA	NA	TRBV5-8	TRBJ1-1	CASSQTWGGNEAFF	TGTGCCAGCAGCCAGACTTGGGGGGGGAATGAAGCTTTCTTT
TRBD2	NA	TRBV11-3	TRBJ2-3	CAIRSGGTTDTQYF	TGTGCCATCCGTTCGGGGGGTACCACAGATACGCAGTATTTT
TRBD1	NA	TRBV5-4	TRBJ1-2	CASSLPDREASSNGYTF	TGTGCCAGCAGCCTCCCCGACAGGGAGGCTAGTTCCAATGGCTACACCTTC